A selection of T cell receptor beta chains follows, all from one sample in a study of T cells in Graves' hyperthyroidism and ophthalmopathy. TCRdb reprocessed the multiplex PCR reads with MiXCR, giving one entry per CDR3 protein. The sample shows about 570,000 distinct CDR3 sequences, around 46% of them seen only once. Sequenced sample: peripheral blood or thyroid tissue (not recorded which). All receptors come from an adult woman with Graves' disease, either hyperthyroidism or ophthalmopathy (not recorded which). Both conserved end residues are part of each CDR3. The order of the fields is V gene, J gene, clone size, D gene, CDR3 protein, CDR3 DNA. A D gene is named only where the DNA matches it firmly. Not every row has a clone size; where given, it reads once, few, many or a size class.

>TRBV2|TRBJ1-5|NA|NA
CASTVASDQPQHF
TGTGCCAGCACTGTGGCCTCCGATCAGCCCCAGCATTTT
>TRBV20-1|TRBJ2-7|NA|NA
CSARSSGLVYEQYF
TGCAGTGCTAGATCATCTGGGTTGGTGTACGAGCAGTACTTC
>TRBV2|TRBJ1-2|NA|NA
CASRVLNYGYTF
TGTGCCAGCAGGGTGCTTAACTATGGCTACACCTTC
>TRBV5-5|TRBJ1-2|many|NA
CASSLGTTLYGYTF
TGTGCCAGCAGCTTGGGGACAACGCTCTATGGCTACACCTTC
>TRBV9|TRBJ2-7|NA|TRBD2
CASSVAARECEQYF
TGTGCCAGCAGCGTAGCGGCGCGGGAGTGTGAGCAGTACTTC
>TRBV12-3/TRBV12-4|TRBJ1-1|once|TRBD1
CASSSQGGEAFF
TGTGCCAGCAGTTCTCAGGGGGGTGAAGCTTTCTTT
>TRBV4-1|TRBJ1-2|many|TRBD1
CASSQETRGQIYGYTF
TGCGCCAGCAGCCAAGAAACTCGGGGACAGATCTATGGCTACACCTTC
>TRBV7-2|TRBJ1-6|few|NA
CASSFGAADNSPLHF
TGTGCCAGCAGTTTCGGAGCGGCGGACAATTCACCCCTCCACTTT
>TRBV7-9|TRBJ1-6|NA|NA
CASSQVRTNSPLHF
TGCGCCAGCAGCCAAGTTAGAACCAATTCACCCCTCCACTTT
>TRBV2|TRBJ1-2|many|NA
CASSGSFMNYGYTF
TGTGCCAGCAGCGGAAGTTTTATGAACTATGGCTACACCTTC
>TRBV20-1|TRBJ2-5|NA|NA
CSARETIQETQYF
TGCAGTGCTAGAGAAACTATACAAGAGACCCAGTACTTC
>TRBV3-1|TRBJ2-2|few|NA
CASSQDLAAYGKLFF
TGTGCCAGCAGCCAAGATCTTGCGGCCTACGGGAAGCTGTTTTTT
>TRBV12-3/TRBV12-4|TRBJ2-2|few|NA
CASSFGLGGPGELFF
TGTGCCAGCAGTTTCGGTTTGGGGGGTCCCGGGGAGCTGTTTTTT
>TRBV15|TRBJ2-7|few|NA
CATSRLLDEQYF
TGTGCCACCAGCAGATTACTTGATGAGCAGTACTTC
>TRBV25-1|TRBJ2-7|NA|NA
CASRPGQGFNEQYF
TGTGCCAGCAGGCCGGGGCAGGGGTTCAACGAGCAGTACTTC
>TRBV7-2|TRBJ1-2|NA|TRBD1
CASSRRRGGVYGYTF
TGTGCCAGCAGCCGGAGGCGAGGGGGCGTCTATGGCTACACCTTC
>TRBV14|TRBJ1-4|NA|NA
CASSQDRYNEKLFF
TGTGCCAGCAGTCAAGACCGATATAATGAAAAACTGTTTTTT
>TRBV12-3/TRBV12-4|TRBJ1-1|NA|NA
CASSLSGGKAFF
TGTGCCAGCAGTTTGTCGGGGGGCAAAGCTTTCTTT
>TRBV5-1|TRBJ1-4|NA|NA
CASSLEGENEKLFF
TGCGCCAGCAGCTTGGAGGGGGAGAATGAAAAACTGTTTTTT
>TRBV4-1|TRBJ2-7|many|TRBD1
CASSSPGQSYEQYF
TGCGCCAGCAGCTCACCGGGACAGTCCTACGAGCAGTACTTC
>TRBV7-9|TRBJ2-2|many|TRBD2
CASMVAGVTGELFF
TGTGCCAGCATGGTCGCGGGAGTCACCGGGGAGCTGTTTTTT
>TRBV4-1|TRBJ2-7|many|TRBD2
CASRRGLAGANEQYF
TGCGCCAGCAGACGGGGACTAGCGGGAGCCAACGAGCAGTACTTC
>TRBV15|TRBJ1-2|NA|NA
CATSRAGKGDGYTF
TGTGCCACCAGCAGAGCTGGCAAAGGAGATGGCTACACCTTC
>TRBV20-1|TRBJ1-1|NA|NA
CSVGGRTGENTEAFF
TGCAGTGTAGGAGGGCGTACCGGGGAGAACACTGAAGCTTTCTTT
>TRBV9|TRBJ2-7|NA|NA
CASSPGNGEQYF
TGTGCCAGCAGCCCGGGGAATGGCGAGCAGTACTTC
>TRBV2|TRBJ2-7|once|TRBD2
CASRGLAGAGQYF
TGTGCCAGCAGGGGACTAGCGGGAGCCGGGCAGTACTTC
>TRBV14|TRBJ1-2|NA|NA
CASPPNLDHYGYTF
TGTGCCAGCCCACCAAACCTAGATCACTATGGCTACACCTTC
>TRBV24-1|TRBJ2-5|NA|TRBD2
CATSDPGGDQETQYF
TGTGCCACCAGTGATCCGGGAGGCGATCAAGAGACCCAGTACTTC
>TRBV7-3|TRBJ2-5|NA|NA
CASSAGADTQYF
TGTGCCAGCAGCGCCGGCGCGGATACGCAGTACTTC
>TRBV6-5|TRBJ2-7|many|TRBD2
CASSPTSGVSYEQYF
TGTGCCAGCAGTCCGACTAGCGGGGTCTCCTACGAGCAGTACTTC
>TRBV13|TRBJ1-5|once|NA
CASSSSGPYEHF
TGTGCCAGCAGCTCCTCAGGACCCTACGAGCATTTT
>TRBV10-1|TRBJ1-3|NA|NA
CASSGSTANTIYF
TGCGCCAGCAGTGGGTCGACCGCGAACACCATATATTTT
>TRBV27|TRBJ1-1|NA|TRBD1
CASRPQGAGTEAFF
TGTGCCAGCAGGCCACAGGGGGCAGGCACTGAAGCTTTCTTT
>TRBV20-1|TRBJ2-5|NA|NA
CSARHRETQYF
TGCAGTGCTCGCCACCGAGAGACCCAGTACTTC
>TRBV10-1|TRBJ2-7|NA|NA
CASSDRDTPYEQYF
TGCGCCAGCAGTGACCGGGACACTCCATACGAGCAGTACTTC